Listed here is a single TCR beta chain. This CDR3 comprises 16 residues. Trimming took off 0 bases at V and 6 bases at J, with 17 bases between the two ends. Germline V gene data show CDR1 as SGHTA and CDR2 as FQGNSA. The data are from a study of blood T cell repertoires in COVID-19. Background on the study: The United States, Italy and Spain supplied acute and convalescent COVID-19 samples. PBMCs, B-cell-depleted T cells, or T cells provided the cDNA or gDNA that made up the material.

Source study methods: The assay estimated nucleated cells by amplifying reference gene primers. Here immunoSEQ multiplex PCR was the method, and the copy in TCRdb shows in-frame clones only, minus some. V and J calls and clone size are as listed in that table; D and trimming were resolved from the DNA. The profile covers 270,000 or so clones, with more than 70% appearing a single time and under 3.5% taken by the ten largest. This clonotype was sampled from a woman younger than 35 with acute or convalescent COVID-19. Sequencing input: peripheral blood. The V and J genes are TRBV7-2 and TRBJ1-1, with TRBD1 as a possible D gene (5 bases). Here the CDR3 DNA reads TGTGCCAGCAGCTTAGCGATTAGCGCGGGGGTCCCTGAAGCTTTCTTT. Encoded protein: CASSLAISAGVPEAFF.